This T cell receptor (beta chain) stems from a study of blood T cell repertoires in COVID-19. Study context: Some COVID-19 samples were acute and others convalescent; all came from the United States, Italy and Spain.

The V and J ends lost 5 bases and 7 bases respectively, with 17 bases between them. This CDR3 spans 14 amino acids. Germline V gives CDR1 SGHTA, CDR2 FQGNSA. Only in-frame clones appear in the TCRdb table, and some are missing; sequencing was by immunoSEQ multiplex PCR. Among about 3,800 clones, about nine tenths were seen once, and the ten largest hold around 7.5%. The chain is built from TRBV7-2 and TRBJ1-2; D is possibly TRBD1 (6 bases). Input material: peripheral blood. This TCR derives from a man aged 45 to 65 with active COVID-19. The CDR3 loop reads CASSIPGVTLGYTF. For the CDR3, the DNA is TGTGCCAGCAGCATACCAGGGGTAACTCTTGGCTACACCTTC.